This T cell receptor beta chain was found in a study of cytomegalovirus exposure and HLA in healthy donors. A single count supports this clone. The CDR3 sequence is 17 residues long. From germline, CDR1 is SGHDT and CDR2 YYEEEE. The V segment lost 1 base and the J segment 4 bases; nucleotides outside the gene matches: 12. Primers: 60 Vbeta forward and 13 Jbeta reverse. TCRdb's copy holds only in-frame clones and misses some; the assay was immunoSEQ multiplex PCR. The sample carries almost 85,000 clones, roughly 73% recorded once. V and J are TRBV5-6 and TRBJ1-1; 8 nucleotides match TRBD1. This sequence originates from a male donor in good health and CMV-seropositive. Specimen: PBMCs. In DNA form, the CDR3 reads TGTGCCAGCAGCTTGTACCAGGGGGCCACATTTGGCACTGAAGCTTTCTTT. Its translation is CASSLYQGATFGTEAFF.